A selection of T cell receptor beta chains follows, all from one sample in a study of T cells after yellow fever vaccination. TCRdb reanalysed the 5' RACE reads using MiXCR and keeps one entry per CDR3 protein. Altogether 620,000 or so distinct CDR3 sequences are present, about 17% being singletons, with the ten largest covering 15% to 20%. The material sequenced was PBMCs, taken 4 to 6 days after the first yellow fever vaccination. These receptors came from a man aged 18 to 29 who received the YFV17D yellow fever vaccine. Each CDR3 is given with its conserved first and last residue. Each record gives: V gene, J gene, clone size, D gene, CDR3 protein, CDR3 DNA. D genes are given only for firm matches. A clone size is listed for some rows: how often the clone was seen (once, few, many), or a class if it is expanded.

V gene: TRBV18; J gene: TRBJ2-7; clone size: few; D gene: TRBD1; CDR3 protein: CASSPGQGAREQYF; CDR3 DNA: TGTGCCAGCTCACCGGGACAGGGGGCACGGGAGCAGTACTTC
V gene: TRBV12-3/TRBV12-4; J gene: TRBJ2-3; clone size: NA; D gene: TRBD2; CDR3 protein: CASSPGGSGVDTQYF; CDR3 DNA: TGTGCCAGCAGTCCGGGCGGAAGCGGGGTTGATACGCAGTATTTT
V gene: TRBV7-8; J gene: TRBJ1-1; clone size: few; D gene: NA; CDR3 protein: CASSPNYMGTEAFF; CDR3 DNA: TGTGCCAGCAGCCCAAATTATATGGGTACTGAAGCTTTCTTT
V gene: TRBV24-1; J gene: TRBJ2-3; clone size: few; D gene: NA; CDR3 protein: CATSDTGSTDTQYF; CDR3 DNA: TGTGCCACCAGTGATACCGGAAGCACAGATACGCAGTATTTT
V gene: TRBV6-1; J gene: TRBJ2-5; clone size: few; D gene: NA; CDR3 protein: CASGASRDLETQYF; CDR3 DNA: TGTGCCAGCGGAGCGTCCCGGGACTTGGAGACCCAGTACTTC
V gene: TRBV5-1; J gene: TRBJ2-2; clone size: NA; D gene: NA; CDR3 protein: CASSLVVATGELFF; CDR3 DNA: TGCGCCAGCAGCTTGGTTGTAGCCACCGGGGAGCTGTTTTTT
V gene: TRBV5-4; J gene: TRBJ2-5; clone size: once; D gene: NA; CDR3 protein: CASSPGPQSQETQYF; CDR3 DNA: TGTGCCAGCAGCCCCGGGCCACAGAGTCAAGAGACCCAGTACTTC
V gene: TRBV14; J gene: TRBJ1-6; clone size: NA; D gene: NA; CDR3 protein: CASSQNRGPNSPLHF; CDR3 DNA: TGTGCCAGCAGCCAAAACCGGGGCCCGAATTCACCCCTCCACTTT
V gene: TRBV5-1; J gene: TRBJ2-7; clone size: few; D gene: NA; CDR3 protein: CASSPRGTYYEQYF; CDR3 DNA: TGCGCCAGCAGCCCGAGGGGCACTTACTACGAGCAGTACTTC
V gene: TRBV12-3/TRBV12-4; J gene: TRBJ1-6; clone size: few; D gene: TRBD1; CDR3 protein: CASSLQGAGSSPLHF; CDR3 DNA: TGTGCCAGCAGTTTACAGGGGGCAGGGTCTTCACCCCTCCACTTT
V gene: TRBV4-1; J gene: TRBJ1-1; clone size: few; D gene: NA; CDR3 protein: CASSPTGGTSTEAFF; CDR3 DNA: TGCGCCAGCAGCCCCACAGGAGGAACGAGCACTGAAGCTTTCTTT
V gene: TRBV5-5; J gene: TRBJ1-2; clone size: many; D gene: NA; CDR3 protein: CASRLGDNYGYTF; CDR3 DNA: TGTGCCAGCAGGCTGGGAGATAACTATGGCTACACCTTC
V gene: TRBV7-9; J gene: TRBJ2-7; clone size: few; D gene: TRBD1; CDR3 protein: CASSEFGTGTNEQYF; CDR3 DNA: TGTGCCAGCAGCGAGTTCGGGACAGGGACAAACGAGCAGTACTTC
V gene: TRBV4-1; J gene: TRBJ2-1; clone size: NA; D gene: TRBD2; CDR3 protein: CASSRPGLAGGTTRYNEQFF; CDR3 DNA: TGCGCCAGCAGCCGCCCTGGGCTAGCGGGGGGCACCACCCGCTACAATGAGCAGTTCTTC
V gene: TRBV12-3/TRBV12-4; J gene: TRBJ1-5; clone size: few; D gene: NA; CDR3 protein: CATSAEHSNQPQHF; CDR3 DNA: TGTGCCACCAGCGCGGAACATAGCAATCAGCCCCAGCATTTT
V gene: TRBV6-1; J gene: TRBJ1-5; clone size: many; D gene: NA; CDR3 protein: CASGGQRNQPQHF; CDR3 DNA: TGTGCCAGCGGCGGACAGCGCAATCAGCCCCAGCATTTT
V gene: TRBV12-3/TRBV12-4; J gene: TRBJ1-2; clone size: once; D gene: NA; CDR3 protein: CASSFGSASYTF; CDR3 DNA: TGTGCCAGCAGTTTTGGGTCAGCTAGCTACACCTTC
V gene: TRBV7-3; J gene: TRBJ2-1; clone size: NA; D gene: NA; CDR3 protein: CAISFGSRARGTYNEQFF; CDR3 DNA: TGTGCCATCAGTTTCGGTTCCCGGGCCCGGGGGACTTACAATGAGCAGTTCTTC
V gene: TRBV7-9; J gene: TRBJ1-1; clone size: few; D gene: NA; CDR3 protein: CASSIIVNTEAFF; CDR3 DNA: TGTGCCAGCAGCATAATCGTGAACACTGAAGCTTTCTTT
V gene: TRBV12-3/TRBV12-4; J gene: TRBJ2-3; clone size: NA; D gene: NA; CDR3 protein: CASSLGTRKDTQYF; CDR3 DNA: TGTGCCAGCAGTTTAGGTACTAGAAAAGATACGCAGTATTTT
V gene: TRBV12-3/TRBV12-4; J gene: TRBJ2-1; clone size: many; D gene: NA; CDR3 protein: CASSLYEQFF; CDR3 DNA: TGTGCCAGCAGTTTATATGAGCAGTTCTTC
V gene: TRBV5-6; J gene: TRBJ2-3; clone size: few; D gene: TRBD2; CDR3 protein: CASSLGLAGAGPRIDTQYF; CDR3 DNA: TGTGCCAGCAGCTTGGGACTAGCGGGGGCTGGACCTAGGATAGATACGCAGTATTTT
V gene: TRBV12-3/TRBV12-4; J gene: TRBJ2-5; clone size: NA; D gene: NA; CDR3 protein: CASSLEGGTEETQYF; CDR3 DNA: TGTGCCAGCAGCTTAGAAGGGGGAACCGAAGAGACCCAGTACTTC
V gene: TRBV6-1; J gene: TRBJ2-1; clone size: NA; D gene: TRBD1; CDR3 protein: CASSQPGQGNEQFF; CDR3 DNA: TGTGCCAGCAGCCAGCCGGGACAGGGGAATGAGCAGTTCTTC
V gene: TRBV27; J gene: TRBJ2-2; clone size: NA; D gene: TRBD2; CDR3 protein: CASTPWAIKTSGGRTNTGELFF; CDR3 DNA: TGTGCCAGCACCCCCTGGGCTATTAAGACTAGCGGGGGACGAACGAACACCGGGGAGCTGTTTTTT
V gene: TRBV10-3; J gene: TRBJ2-5; clone size: many; D gene: NA; CDR3 protein: CAISGKGGQETQYF; CDR3 DNA: TGTGCCATCAGCGGGAAAGGGGGCCAAGAGACCCAGTACTTC
V gene: TRBV7-9; J gene: TRBJ1-5; clone size: NA; D gene: NA; CDR3 protein: CASSLEGRDNQPQHF; CDR3 DNA: TGTGCCAGCAGCTTAGAGGGCAGGGACAATCAGCCCCAGCATTTT
V gene: TRBV6-1; J gene: TRBJ2-1; clone size: few; D gene: TRBD2; CDR3 protein: CASGLAGDNEQFF; CDR3 DNA: TGTGCCAGCGGGCTAGCGGGGGACAATGAGCAGTTCTTC
V gene: TRBV4-2; J gene: TRBJ2-6; clone size: NA; D gene: NA; CDR3 protein: CASSQDMYSGANVLTF; CDR3 DNA: TGTGCCAGCAGCCAAGATATGTACTCTGGGGCCAACGTCCTGACTTTC
V gene: TRBV5-1; J gene: TRBJ2-2; clone size: few; D gene: NA; CDR3 protein: CASGRSIYNTGELFF; CDR3 DNA: TGCGCCAGCGGACGGAGCATATACAACACCGGGGAGCTGTTTTTT
V gene: TRBV12-3/TRBV12-4; J gene: TRBJ2-5; clone size: few; D gene: TRBD2; CDR3 protein: CASSSFVVGGGTQYF; CDR3 DNA: TGTGCCAGCAGTTCGTTTGTAGTTGGCGGGGGGACCCAGTACTTC
V gene: TRBV7-9; J gene: TRBJ1-5; clone size: few; D gene: TRBD1; CDR3 protein: CASSPGQGESYNQPQHF; CDR3 DNA: TGTGCCAGCAGCCCAGGACAGGGGGAGAGCTACAATCAGCCCCAGCATTTT
V gene: TRBV9; J gene: TRBJ2-2; clone size: NA; D gene: TRBD2; CDR3 protein: CASSVGASGDYGELFF; CDR3 DNA: TGTGCCAGCAGCGTAGGGGCTAGCGGGGATTACGGGGAGCTGTTTTTT
V gene: TRBV6-1; J gene: TRBJ2-7; clone size: few; D gene: TRBD1; CDR3 protein: CASSRKRTGAMEQYF; CDR3 DNA: TGTGCCAGCAGCCGGAAAAGGACAGGGGCAATGGAGCAGTACTTC
V gene: TRBV6-2/TRBV6-3; J gene: TRBJ2-5; clone size: few; D gene: NA; CDR3 protein: CASSSLRGWETQYF; CDR3 DNA: TGTGCCAGCAGTTCACTCAGGGGTTGGGAGACCCAGTACTTC
V gene: TRBV6-2/TRBV6-3; J gene: TRBJ1-5; clone size: few; D gene: NA; CDR3 protein: CASSYPNAPGMAYSNQPQHF; CDR3 DNA: TGTGCCAGCAGTTACCCAAATGCACCAGGGATGGCGTATAGCAATCAGCCCCAGCATTTT
V gene: TRBV7-9; J gene: TRBJ2-2; clone size: NA; D gene: NA; CDR3 protein: CASSSGGAAWELFF; CDR3 DNA: TGTGCCAGCAGCTCGGGGGGCGCAGCTTGGGAGCTGTTTTTT
V gene: TRBV4-2; J gene: TRBJ2-1; clone size: few; D gene: TRBD2; CDR3 protein: CASSQGGGRGDEQFF; CDR3 DNA: TGTGCCAGCAGCCAAGGCGGGGGGCGAGGGGATGAGCAGTTCTTC
V gene: TRBV12-3/TRBV12-4; J gene: TRBJ1-4; clone size: NA; D gene: TRBD1; CDR3 protein: CASSLAGQGAHEKLFF; CDR3 DNA: TGTGCCAGCAGTTTGGCGGGACAGGGGGCACATGAAAAACTGTTTTTT
V gene: TRBV5-1; J gene: TRBJ2-1; clone size: NA; D gene: TRBD2; CDR3 protein: CASSSPLAGGLYNEQFF; CDR3 DNA: TGCGCCAGCAGCTCCCCGCTAGCGGGGGGTCTCTACAATGAGCAGTTCTTC
V gene: TRBV4-3; J gene: TRBJ2-1; clone size: NA; D gene: NA; CDR3 protein: CASSQDSSYNEQFF; CDR3 DNA: TGCGCCAGCAGCCAGGACAGCTCCTACAATGAGCAGTTCTTC